The clone carrying this T cell receptor beta chain has a count of ten or more. This entry comes from a study of T cells after yellow fever vaccination. This CDR3 spans 15 amino acids. CDR1 is SGHRS, CDR2 YFSETQ, per germline. V lost 4 bases to trimming and J lost 2 bases; unmatched junction nucleotides: 9. TCRdb fed the 5' RACE reads into MiXCR, producing one record per CDR3 protein. The sample lists around 610,000 distinct CDR3 sequences; less than 15% were seen once. The sequenced sample was PBMCs, obtained on the day of the yellow fever booster vaccination. This chain joins TRBV5-1 and TRBJ2-7; 7 bases map to TRBD1. The TCR comes from a man younger than 45 who received the YFV17D yellow fever vaccine. CDR3 sequence (DNA): TGCGCCAGCAGCCCGCAAGGGACAGAACCCTACGAGCAGTACTTC. Encoded protein: CASSPQGTEPYEQYF.